This T cell receptor beta chain was sequenced during a study of response to subunit inactivated influenza vaccine. CDR1 and CDR2 (germline): SGHRS, YFSETQ. The CDR3 is 13 amino acids. The V end was cut by 5 bases, the J end by 2 bases, with 10 bases between. TCRdb re-derived calls from the RT-PCR reads in MiXCR, one entry per CDR3 protein. The table lists about 540,000 distinct CDR3 sequences, around 25% of them singletons. This clonotype appeared many times. The antigen is not known. Study-level points and caveats: With each seasonal influenza vaccination, the authors suggested, few new T cells are recruited.

These data also formed part of another study, on T cells expressing NK-cell markers. Per that paper: TCR beta cDNA was generated via 5'RACE template switching incorporating UMIs. Restriction of the sorted population to alpha-beta TCR T cells was achieved in several experiments with an anti-gamma-delta TCR antibody. In roughly 6 donors, dominant CD3+CD56+NKG2C+ clones formed about 1.0-8% of CD8+ cells.

Sequences were derived from CD4+ T cells sorted from PBMCs, sampled 12 days after vaccination. The V gene is TRBV5-1, the J gene TRBJ2-5, with a possible D match to TRBD2 (6 bases). This clonotype was obtained from a man aged 50-59 years who received an inactivated influenza vaccine. Here the CDR3 reads CASRRGLQETQYF. The DNA of the CDR3 is TGCGCCAGCAGAAGGGGACTTCAAGAGACCCAGTACTTC. Using reference TRBV5-1 and TRBJ2-5 for the parts outside the CDR3, the full variable domain is KAGVTQTPRYLIKTRGQQVTLSCSPISGHRSVSWYQQTPGQGLQFLFEYFSETQRNKGNFPGRFSGRQFSNSRSEMNVSTLELGDSALYLCASRRGLQETQYFGPGTRLLVL.